This entry lists 21 T cell receptor beta chains sequenced from one sample in a study of cytomegalovirus exposure and HLA in healthy donors. PCR amplification relied on 60 Vbeta primers (plus 13 Jbeta primers). Here immunoSEQ multiplex PCR was the method, and the copy in TCRdb shows in-frame clones only, minus some. The data hold some 150,000 clones, with about 82% observed a single time. Sequencing was done on a sample of PBMCs. The receptors stem from a man aged 25 to 40 in good health and CMV-seronegative.

The chain couples TRBV5-1 to TRBJ2-7; a possible D gene is TRBD2 (6 bases). This CDR3 is 15 amino acids long. The V end lost 4 bases, the J end lost 3 bases, and 17 bases lay between the germline ends. The germline gives CDR1 SGHRS, CDR2 YFSETQ. DNA for the CDR3: TGCGCCAGCAGCGGGGACGGGAGTACCAGCTACGAGCAGTACTTC. It translates to CASSGDGSTSYEQYF.

V is TRBV10-1 and J is TRBJ2-1; D is possibly TRBD1 (5 bases). The CDR3 runs 15 residues. Trimming took 4 bases from V and 7 from J, leaving 17 bases between them. Per germline, CDR1 WNHNN and CDR2 SYGVQD (reference sequence). The CDR3 DNA follows: TGCGCCAGCAGTGTTAGCAGGGCCCCAACAAATGAGCAGTTCTTC. As protein: CASSVSRAPTNEQFF.

V usage is TRBV5-1 and J usage is TRBJ2-1, with TRBD2 identical over 8 bases. Looked up from germline, CDR1 is SGHRS and CDR2 is YFSETQ. There are 16 residues in the CDR3. V lost 0 bases to trimming and J lost 2 bases; unmatched junction nucleotides: 4. The CDR3 sequence is CASSLEVSGAYNEQFF. CDR3 DNA: TGCGCCAGCAGCTTGGAAGTTAGCGGGGCCTACAATGAGCAGTTCTTC.

V is TRBV19 and J is TRBJ2-1; D is unclear. The CDR3 sequence is 15 residues long. The V and J ends lost 7 bases and 0 bases respectively, with 13 bases between them. Germline CDR1 is LNHDA and CDR2 is SQIVND (reference sequence). In DNA, the CDR3 is TGTGCCAGTACAAATTCCTTGAGCTCCTACAATGAGCAGTTCTTC. It yields the protein CASTNSLSSYNEQFF.

This chain joins TRBV5-1 and TRBJ1-4, with D possibly matching TRBD1 (5 bases). CDR3 length equals 14 residues. Germline CDR1 reads SGHRS; CDR2 reads YFSETQ. The V end was cut by 0 bases, the J end by 4 bases, with 7 bases between. CDR3 DNA: TGCGCCAGCAGCTTGGACAGGAGTAATGAAAAACTGTTTTTT. As protein: CASSLDRSNEKLFF.

This clone was seen a few times. This rearrangement joins TRBV4-1 to TRBJ2-7, with 7 bases that match TRBD2. V trimming: 3 bases; J trimming: 6 bases; junction bases outside the gene matches: 5. Looked up from germline, CDR1 is MGHRA and CDR2 is YSYEKL. The CDR3 is made up of 13 amino acids. CDR3 protein: CASSQGGDGEQYF. The CDR3 DNA is TGCGCCAGCAGCCAGGGAGGGGACGGCGAGCAGTACTTC.

V gene TRBV11-2 combines with J gene TRBJ2-5; TRBD2 is a possible D gene (6 bases). CDR1 is SGHAT and CDR2 is FQNNGV in the germline V gene. Deletions cut 2 bases from V and 0 bases from J, with 13 bases between. There are 16 residues in the CDR3. The CDR3 loop is CASSLLRDSYQETQYF. The CDR3 DNA reads as TGTGCCAGCAGCTTACTCAGGGACTCGTACCAAGAGACCCAGTACTTC. Looking up the rest from reference TRBV11-2 and TRBJ2-5 gives the full variable domain: EAGVAQSPRYKIIEKRQSVAFWCNPISGHATLYWYQQILGQGPKLLIQFQNNGVVDDSQLPKDRFSAERLKGVDSTLKIQPAKLEDSAVYLCASSLLRDSYQETQYFGPGTRLLVL.

V and J are TRBV6-6 and TRBJ2-7; 8 bases map to TRBD1. Germline V gene data show CDR1 as MNHNY and CDR2 as SVGAGI (reference sequence). There are 16 residues in the CDR3. J was trimmed by 3 bases and V by 7 bases; bases with no gene match: 14. The CDR3 coding sequence is TGTGCCAGCACCCCAGACCCCGGACAGGGCAACTACGAGCAGTACTTC. It is translated as CASTPDPGQGNYEQYF.

The chain carries TRBV2 and TRBJ1-2, with TRBD1 identical over 10 bases. In germline, CDR1 is SNHLY, CDR2 FYNNEI. Germline trimming cut 7 bases from V and 4 bases from J; bases unmatched to any gene: 9. The CDR3 is 15 residues long. The CDR3 protein is CASIVDRGIPYGYTF. CDR3 bases: TGTGCCAGCATTGTGGACAGGGGGATTCCCTATGGCTACACCTTC.

In this sample, this clone turned up a few times. The chain joins TRBV6-6 to TRBJ1-3; D call uncertain. V lost 2 bases to trimming and J lost 4 bases, with 9 bases between them. CDR1 is MNHNY, CDR2 SVGAGI, per germline (reference sequence). This CDR3 has 14 residues. The CDR3 is CASSYRREGNTIYF. CDR3 DNA: TGTGCCAGCAGTTACCGTAGAGAAGGAAACACCATATATTTT.

The rearrangement joins TRBV18 to TRBJ1-1, with D perhaps matching TRBD1 (5 bases). V was shortened by 0 bases and J by 0 bases, with 8 bases between the two germline ends. The length of the CDR3 is 15 residues. In germline, CDR1 is KGHSH, CDR2 LQKENI. The CDR3 region has the DNA TGTGCCAGCTCACCACCCGCAGGGATGAACACTGAAGCTTTCTTT. It translates to CASSPPAGMNTEAFF.

V and J are TRBV19 and TRBJ1-1; D gene unclear. Between the trimmed V and J ends, which lost 5 bases and 0 bases, there was a span of 16 bases. The germline V gene encodes CDR1 LNHDA and CDR2 SQIVND (reference sequence). The CDR3 loop spans 16 amino acids. In DNA, the CDR3 is TGTGCCAGTAGTTACTTCCGGGGAGGGTTGAACACTGAAGCTTTCTTT. Protein product: CASSYFRGGLNTEAFF.

In the case of this clone: This clone may be a read error of a much larger clone one base away. The chain employs TRBV7-3 and TRBJ2-3; 7 nucleotides line up with TRBD1. This CDR3 comprises 14 residues. Unmatched junction bases numbered 0, after V lost 3 bases and J lost 0 bases. Looked up from germline, CDR1 is SGHTA and CDR2 is FQGTGA. CDR3 in amino acids: CASSFRGSTDTQYF. CDR3 nucleotide sequence: TGTGCCAGCAGCTTCAGGGGGAGCACAGATACGCAGTATTTT.

This clone was observed a handful of times. V usage is TRBV6-1 and J usage is TRBJ1-4, with D possibly being TRBD1 (6 bases). The length of the CDR3 is 16 residues. Germline V gene lookup returns CDR1 MNHNS and CDR2 SASEGT. V was pared by 3 bases and J by 2 bases, with 13 bases between. This chain's CDR3 is CASSESGGATNEKLFF. The CDR3, as DNA: TGTGCCAGCAGTGAGTCTGGGGGCGCGACTAATGAAAAACTGTTTTTT.

V gene TRBV7-9 combines with J gene TRBJ2-7, with 8 bases matching TRBD2. Germline values: CDR1 SEHNR, CDR2 FQNEAQ (reference sequence). J gave up 5 bases and V 5 bases, and 20 bases lay outside the gene matches. The CDR3 spans 18 residues. In nucleotides, the CDR3 is TGTGCCAGCAGCCCCCTGTTCCCCACTAGCGGAGAGACCCACGAGCAGTACTTC. It translates to CASSPLFPTSGETHEQYF.

This clone is a singleton in its sample. The chain has TRBV4-1 and TRBJ2-1, with D unclear. The germline CDR1 and CDR2 sequences are MGHRA and YSYEKL. The CDR3 consists of 13 residues. The V and J ends lost 1 base and 2 bases respectively, with 3 bases between them. The CDR3 loop reads CASSQGPYNEQFF. In DNA form, the CDR3 reads TGCGCCAGCAGCCAAGGGCCCTACAATGAGCAGTTCTTC.

This clone was counted once. The junction shows a germline mismatch at one end, possibly a read error. This rearrangement joins TRBV6-5 to TRBJ2-7; no firm D call. CDR1 and CDR2 from the germline V gene are MNHEY and SVGAGI. This CDR3 is built from 12 residues. This chain's CDR3 is CAGSPSAYEQYF. The CDR3 DNA is TGTGCCGGCAGCCCGTCGGCCTACGAGCAGTACTTC.

This chain uses TRBV6-5 with TRBJ2-7, with 8 bases aligning to TRBD2. CDR3 length: 15 residues. V trimming: 6 bases; J trimming: 2 bases; junction bases outside the gene matches: 9. Per the germline V gene, CDR1 is MNHEY and CDR2 is SVGAGI. CDR3 nucleotides: TGTGCCAGCAGCCCAACACTAGCGGCTACCTACGAGCAGTACTTC. Its protein product is CASSPTLAATYEQYF.

The chain is built from TRBV6-4 and TRBJ1-5; TRBD1 agrees at 8 bases. The CDR3 spans 14 residues. After removal of 11 bases from V and 1 base from J, the junction contained 7 bases not matched to a gene. Germline-derived CDR1 and CDR2 are MRHNA and SNTAGT. The DNA of the CDR3 is TGTGCCGGGGCAGGGGGCATGAGCAATCAGCCCCAGCATTTT. Translated: CAGAGGMSNQPQHF.

This chain connects TRBV27 to TRBJ1-1; 10 positions match TRBD1. J lost 0 bases, V lost 5 bases, and 12 bases had no gene match. Germline lookup yields CDR1 MNHEY and CDR2 SMNVEV (reference sequence). The CDR3 has 18 amino acids. The DNA of the CDR3 is TGTGCCAGCAGTCCCTTTGGACAGGGGGGGGCTCTGAACACTGAAGCTTTCTTT. It codes for CASSPFGQGGALNTEAFF.

Notes on this clone: It is unclear where the CDR3 begins or ends on the DNA, so no DNA is shown, and the CDR3 is as TCRdb lists it. V is TRBV7-8 and J is TRBJ1-2; TRBD1 was called by the table and not checked on the DNA. Germline CDR1 reads SGHVS; CDR2 reads FQNEAQ. With termini counted, the CDR3 has 15 amino acids. The CDR3 loop reads CASSLVGAGNYGYPF.